The T cell receptor beta chain under discussion was sequenced for a study of T cell responses to AZD1222 COVID-19 vaccine (TCRdb year 2021). Background for the entire study: AZD1222 recipients given second doses at about 4 weeks or at about 12 weeks were pooled, since spike-specific TCR depth and breadth were not found to differ between the two schedules. A total of about 230 trial participants underwent TCR sequencing, of whom around 200 received two doses of AZD1222 and approximately 25 received two doses of the MenACWY control vaccine. Enrollment into the trials was organized by age into subgroups of 18-55, 56-69 and 70-plus years, and those subgroups contained approximately 150, 30 and 60 TCR-sequenced participants, respectively.

The time point label corresponds to: baseline before first vaccination. Samples from vaccinated people were obtained from the UK trials COV001 and COV002, which included a single-blind randomized controlled phase 2/3 trial of AZD1222 (ChAdOx1 nCoV-19) in healthy adults. For TCRbeta chain sequencing, PBMC samples were collected from trial participants at day 0 and at day 28 after the second dose. A note on this clone: The specificity of this receptor is unknown. There are no base qualities to consult, and no much larger clone falls within one base.

The CDR3 regions of human TCRbeta chains were analyzed by immunosequencing. The source study handled its data this way. TCRs in the repertoires were matched against a reference library of SARS-CoV-2-specific TCRs that had been generated with the MIRA antigen-specificity platform. Breadth was defined as the fraction of unique TCRs that were SARS-CoV-2-associated, and depth was defined as the fraction of total T cells that were SARS-CoV-2-associated. Using the MIRA data, every spike-specific TCR was mapped to the spike region that the TCR reacted to and assigned to either a CD4 or a CD8 class. Log10-transformed breadth and depth values were compared by one-way ANOVA with Sidak's multiple comparisons tests. The source is immuneACCESS, and TCRdb retained only in-frame sequences with V and J called. Part of the clones is not carried over; for the studies checked, unresolved V genes explain less than half of this, and the remainder is unexplained. V and J calls and clone size follow that table, whereas D and trimming were derived from the DNA. The sample yields over 100,000 clones; 89% were counted once. The ten largest account for roughly 6% of the sample.

The full study reports these points: Most participants were white British and females outnumbered males, and the authors suggested that clonal diversity may have been underestimated. Reportedly, almost half of the unique spike-specific TCRs recognized epitopes lying outside the regions that are mutated in the B.1.351 and B.1.1.7 variants. After two AZD1222 doses, both the breadth and the depth of spike-specific TCRs were significantly higher than at day 0 and than in MenACWY recipients. No day 14 peak-response samples were available, so repertoires were characterized only after the peak T cell response. The whole spike protein was spanned by vaccine-associated CD4 TCRs, and dominant responses were seen in regions 160-218 and 743-854. Conclusions about previously exposed vaccinees were limited because only a handful of AZD1222 recipients were SARS-CoV-2 seropositive at baseline. The 56-69-year group was small, and its depth increase did not reach significance, likely because of low power.

The receptor was isolated from an adult in good health. The source was peripheral blood, collected on day 0 of AZD1222 vaccination.

CDR3 protein: CASTLGGGMNTEAFF. DNA sequence: TGTGCCAGCACCCTTGGGGGGGGAATGAACACTGAAGCTTTCTTT. The sequence is built from TRBV6-6 and TRBJ1-1; the D region possibly corresponds to TRBD1 (5 bases align). Including the terminal cysteine and phenylalanine, the CDR3 comprises 15 residues. CDR3 DNA is the only sequence kept; it has 45 bases, read in frame from the first base. Trimming takes 7 bases from V and 0 bases from J, and the germline ends sit 15 bases apart. CDR1 MNHNY and CDR2 SVGAGI are derived from the germline V gene (reference sequence).